The 30 T cell receptor beta chains below come from one sample, sequenced in a study of T cell repertoires in cytomegalovirus infection. TCRdb independently ran MiXCR on the reads; one entry per CDR3 protein. The sample holds fewer than 700,000 distinct CDR3 sequences, around 24% seen once. What was sequenced was CD8+ T cells from PBMCs. These receptors came from a human donor in good health (CMV status not recorded). Some clones in this sample may be carry-over from other donors' samples.

The chain couples TRBV14 to TRBJ2-1; the D is unclear. Germline CDR1 reads SGHDN; CDR2 reads FVKESK. V was clipped by 3 bases and J by 0 bases, with 9 bases between them. CDR3 length equals 15 residues. The CDR3 here is CASSHGFSSYNEQFF. For the CDR3, the DNA is TGTGCCAGCAGCCATGGGTTTAGCTCCTACAATGAGCAGTTCTTC.

This clonotype was detected ten times or more. This chain connects TRBV4-3 to TRBJ2-1; D remains unclear. Germline V gives CDR1 LGHNA, CDR2 YSLEER. The CDR3 consists of 20 residues. Trimming took off 3 bases at V and 9 bases at J, with 33 bases between the two ends. The chain's CDR3 is CASSHKSLGYGPAAWGEQFF. CDR3 DNA sequence: TGCGCCAGCAGCCACAAATCCCTTGGTTACGGTCCCGCCGCCTGGGGTGAGCAGTTCTTC.

The table lists this clonotype with many counts. The chain employs TRBV6-5 and TRBJ1-2, with 8 bases matching TRBD1. The CDR3 loop spans 18 amino acids. CDR1 and CDR2 (germline): MNHEY, SVGAGI. With V trimmed by 6 bases and J by 0 bases, 15 bases remained unmatched. CDR3 sequence: CASSLTAQGAATNYGYTF. CDR3 nucleotide sequence: TGTGCCAGCAGCCTTACCGCCCAGGGGGCTGCGACTAACTATGGCTACACCTTC.

This clonotype came up a few times. CDR3 in DNA: TGTGCCAGCAGTTTTTGGAGCTCTGGAAACACCATATATTTT. This sequence encodes CASSFWSSGNTIYF. The chain recombines TRBV28 with TRBJ1-3; D gene unclear. CDR1 is MDHEN and CDR2 is SYDVKM in the germline V gene. CDR3 length: 14 residues. With 3 bases removed from V and 0 bases from J, the gap between germline ends came to 6 bases.

The chain has TRBV7-9 and TRBJ2-5, with a weak D call TRBD1 (5 bases). The germline V and J ends were trimmed by 5 bases and 1 base, with 11 bases remaining between them. Germline CDR1 is SEHNR and CDR2 is FQNEAQ (reference sequence). The CDR3 is 14 amino acids. The CDR3: CASSATGLQETQYF. The DNA of the CDR3 is TGTGCCAGCAGCGCAACAGGTCTCCAAGAGACCCAGTACTTC.

This clonotype came up many times. V gene TRBV6-5 combines with J gene TRBJ1-1; tentatively, D is TRBD1 (5 bases). The V and J ends lost 2 bases and 1 base respectively, with 8 bases between them. Germline CDR1 reads MNHEY; CDR2 reads SVGAGI. This CDR3 spans 14 amino acids. The CDR3 protein is CASSYQGPNTEAFF. In DNA form, the CDR3 reads TGTGCCAGCAGTTACCAGGGTCCGAACACTGAAGCTTTCTTT.

The V gene is TRBV2, the J gene TRBJ2-5; D is uncertain. In germline, CDR1 is SNHLY, CDR2 FYNNEI. This CDR3 spans 12 amino acids. The V and J ends lost 8 bases and 4 bases respectively, with 11 bases between them. The CDR3 here is CASVGPPETQYF. The CDR3, as DNA: TGTGCCAGCGTCGGCCCCCCAGAGACCCAGTACTTC.

This clonotype was seen repeatedly, ten times or more. The rearrangement links TRBV12-3 or TRBV12-4 to TRBJ2-4; D gene unclear. V lost 3 bases to trimming and J lost 0 bases, with 6 bases between them. The CDR3 loop spans 14 amino acids. The CDR3 DNA follows: TGTGCCAGCAGTTTTGAGCTAGCCAAAAACATTCAGTACTTC. It is translated as CASSFELAKNIQYF.

This clonotype was recorded many times. This chain connects TRBV7-8 to TRBJ1-1; 7 nucleotides agree with TRBD1. This CDR3 region has 16 residues. V trimming: 5 bases; J trimming: 0 bases; junction bases outside the gene matches: 9. The germline V gene has CDR1 SGHVS and CDR2 FQNEAQ. The CDR3 DNA reads as TGTGCCAGCAGCCAAAAGCCCGGGACAGTGAACACTGAAGCTTTCTTT. It translates to CASSQKPGTVNTEAFF.

V is TRBV6-2 or TRBV6-3 and J is TRBJ2-1, with D possibly TRBD2 on 5 matching bases. This CDR3 is built from 13 residues. V was clipped by 8 bases and J by 8 bases, with 16 bases between them. Germline CDR1 reads MNHEY; CDR2 reads SVGEGT. This chain's CDR3 is CASRPGSWDEQFF. Here the CDR3 DNA reads TGTGCCAGCCGACCGGGGTCGTGGGATGAGCAGTTCTTC.

This clonotype was counted ten times or more. The V gene is TRBV7-8, the J gene TRBJ2-5, with D possibly matching TRBD1 (6 bases). In germline, CDR1 is SGHVS, CDR2 FQNEAQ. The CDR3 is 14 residues long. The V and J ends lost 1 base and 2 bases respectively, with 8 bases between them. CDR3 DNA: TGTGCCAGCAGCTTAGGAGGACAGCAAGAGACCCAGTACTTC. Protein: CASSLGGQQETQYF.

As concerns this clonotype: A much larger clone lies a single base off, so this may be a read error. As the CDR3 is not closed by the conserved phenylalanine or tryptophan, this likely results from a read error. The chain carries TRBV7-6 and TRBJ1-1; D unclear. CDR3 length: 14 amino acids. Germline CDR1 SGHVS, CDR2 FNYEAQ. Trimming left V 5 bases short and J 0 bases short, with 10 bases between. CDR3 nucleotides: TGTGCCAGCAGCGCCCGACACCTGAACACTGAAGCTTTCTCT. This gives the protein CASSARHLNTEAFS.

As concerns this clonotype: It may be a read error: a sequence one base away is much more abundant. The chain joins TRBV6-6 to TRBJ2-1; D might be TRBD1 (6 bases). The V gene lost 6 bases and the J gene lost 4 bases, with 10 bases spanning the gap. Germline V gene data show CDR1 as MNHNY and CDR2 as SVGAGI (reference sequence). The CDR3 consists of 13 residues. CDR3 sequence: CASRFGQYNEQFF. The CDR3 nucleotides are TGTGCCAGCAGATTTGGACAGTACAATGAGCAGTTCTTC.

This chain links TRBV4-3 with TRBJ2-1; D unresolved. CDR1 and CDR2 (germline): LGHNA, YSLEER. The CDR3 loop spans 15 amino acids. Trimming stripped 1 base from V and 0 bases from J, with 7 bases between. The CDR3 DNA reads TGCGCCAGCAGCCAAGTGTTAAGCTCCTACAATGAGCAGTTCTTC. Protein: CASSQVLSSYNEQFF.

This clonotype was found a few times. The chain employs TRBV25-1 and TRBJ1-2; D perhaps matches TRBD1 (6 bases). The V and J ends lost 1 base and 6 bases respectively, with 12 bases between them. CDR3 length equals 14 residues. In germline, CDR1 is MGHDK, CDR2 SYGVNS. DNA of the CDR3: TGTGCCAGCAGTGAATTTAGGACAGAAGATGGCTACACCTTC. It translates to CASSEFRTEDGYTF.

This chain joins TRBV19 and TRBJ2-2; D gene uncertain. The V and J ends lost 4 bases and 1 base respectively, with 16 bases between them. This CDR3 region has 17 residues. Germline CDR1 and CDR2: LNHDA and SQIVND (reference sequence). DNA of the CDR3: TGTGCCAGTAGTAGCTCTCCGTGGGCCGTGAACACCGGGGAGCTGTTTTTT. The encoded protein is CASSSSPWAVNTGELFF.

The chain is built from TRBV5-4 and TRBJ2-3; TRBD1 agrees at 8 bases. Trimming at V came to 6 bases and at J to 2 bases, leaving 5 bases not matched to a gene. The CDR3 sequence is 14 residues long. The germline V gene has CDR1 SGHNT and CDR2 YYREEE (reference sequence). CDR3 residues: CASNQDRDTDTQYF. For the CDR3, the DNA is TGTGCCAGCAACCAGGACAGGGACACAGATACGCAGTATTTT.

The sample holds a few counts of this clonotype. The V call is TRBV7-9, the J call TRBJ1-2; TRBD1 matches 12 bases. Germline V gene sequence: CDR1 SEHNR, CDR2 FQNEAQ (reference sequence). V dropped 5 bases and J dropped 3; count of bases not matched to a gene: 10. The CDR3 runs 17 residues. This chain's CDR3 is CASSPRDRGPAYYGYTF. Written as DNA, the CDR3 is TGTGCCAGCAGCCCCCGGGACAGGGGGCCGGCTTACTATGGCTACACCTTC.

This clonotype was observed at least ten times. The V gene is TRBV7-9, the J gene TRBJ1-1; D perhaps matches TRBD1 (6 bases). The germline CDR1 and CDR2 sequences are SEHNR and FQNEAQ (reference sequence). The CDR3 sequence is 14 residues long. Between the trimmed V and J ends, which lost 4 bases and 1 base, there was a span of 10 bases. As DNA, the CDR3 is TGTGCCAGCAGCTCGACAGGTGGGAACACTGAAGCTTTCTTT. It yields the protein CASSSTGGNTEAFF.

This rearrangement joins TRBV4-3 to TRBJ2-1, with D perhaps matching TRBD1 (6 bases). The CDR3 runs to 18 residues. Looked up from germline, CDR1 is LGHNA and CDR2 is YSLEER. Trimming shortened V by 0 bases and J by 4 bases, and 19 bases separated the two germline ends. The CDR3 protein is CASSQDLGQPGGYNEQFF. CDR3 DNA: TGCGCCAGCAGCCAAGACCTCGGACAGCCTGGGGGTTACAATGAGCAGTTCTTC.

This chain uses TRBV28 with TRBJ2-7, with TRBD2 as a possible D gene (5 bases). V lost 6 bases and J lost 5, with 17 bases in between. This CDR3 has 14 residues. From germline, CDR1 is MDHEN and CDR2 SYDVKM. The CDR3 DNA reads as TGTGCCAGCAGCCCCGCCGGGGATGGGCACGAGCAGTACGTC. It specifies CASSPAGDGHEQYV.

The CDR3 DNA reads TGTGCCAGCAGTTACACAGGGTTGGGGAATGAGCAGTTCTTC. It specifies CASSYTGLGNEQFF. The chain uses TRBV6-2 or TRBV6-3 and TRBJ2-1, with D possibly matching TRBD1 (6 bases). The germline V gene has CDR1 MNHEY and CDR2 SVGEGT. The CDR3 contains 14 residues. Between the trimmed V and J ends, which lost 2 bases and 7 bases, there was a span of 12 bases.

This clonotype was seen ten or more times. This sequence joins TRBV6-2 or TRBV6-3 and TRBJ1-1; D not certain. This CDR3 contains 13 residues. In germline, CDR1 is MNHEY, CDR2 SVGEGT. Between the trimmed V and J ends, which lost 8 bases and 0 bases, there was a span of 10 bases. CDR3 residues: CASRASLNTEAFF. CDR3 nucleotide sequence: TGTGCCAGCCGTGCCTCCTTGAACACTGAAGCTTTCTTT.

This clonotype was observed many times. This chain uses TRBV7-6 with TRBJ2-1; TRBD2 aligns across 11 bases. The CDR3 has 17 amino acids. Germline assignment: CDR1 SGHVS and CDR2 FNYEAQ. The V segment lost 3 bases and the J segment 0 bases; nucleotides outside the gene matches: 4. The CDR3 coding sequence is TGTGCCAGCAGCTTCCCGACTAGCGGGGCCTCCTACAATGAGCAGTTCTTC. Its translation is CASSFPTSGASYNEQFF. Based on the CDR3 plus reference TRBV7-6 and TRBJ2-1, the full variable domain is GAGVSQSPRYKVTKRGQDVALRCDPISGHVSLYWYRQALGQGPEFLTYFNYEAQQDKSGLPNDRFSAERPEGSISTLTIQRTEQRDSAMYRCASSFPTSGASYNEQFFGPGTRLTVL.

This clonotype was detected ten times or more. The chain combines TRBV7-2 with TRBJ1-3; D is undetermined. This CDR3 has 14 residues. The germline V gene encodes CDR1 SGHTA and CDR2 FQGNSA. V lost 6 bases, J lost 4 bases, and 13 bases lay in between. The CDR3: CASSRLAAGNTIYF. The CDR3 region has the DNA TGTGCCAGCAGTCGGTTGGCTGCAGGAAACACCATATATTTT. The full variable domain, completed using reference TRBV7-2 and TRBJ1-3, is GAGVSQSPSNKVTEKGKDVELRCDPISGHTALYWYRQSLGQGLEFLIYFQGNSAPDKSGLPSDRFSAERTGGSVSTLTIQRTQQEDSAVYLCASSRLAAGNTIYFGEGSWLTVV.

There are a few counts of this clonotype. The gene calls are TRBV7-9 and TRBJ1-2; no clear D. Germline-derived CDR1 and CDR2 are SEHNR and FQNEAQ (reference sequence). Trimming stripped 5 bases from V and 0 bases from J, with 13 bases between. The CDR3 sequence is 15 residues long. The chain's CDR3 is CASSPPEWANYGYTF. CDR3 nucleotides: TGTGCCAGCAGCCCACCCGAGTGGGCTAACTATGGCTACACCTTC.

The sample holds many counts of this clonotype. This chain joins TRBV4-1 and TRBJ2-3; weak D call: TRBD1 (6 bases). Germline CDR1 is MGHRA and CDR2 is YSYEKL. V lost 0 bases and J lost 5, with 12 bases in between. The CDR3 consists of 15 residues. CDR3 region: CASSQDPTGQDTQYF. As DNA, the CDR3 is TGCGCCAGCAGCCAAGATCCGACAGGCCAAGATACGCAGTATTTT.

To note about this clonotype: Compared with germline, one end of the junction differs, possibly owing to a read error. V is TRBV19 and J is TRBJ2-5; 12 nucleotides agree with TRBD1. The CDR3 is 16 amino acids. Germline V CDR1 and CDR2: LNHDA, SQIVND (reference sequence). The CDR3 is CVSSPKPGQGAETQYF. In nucleotides, the CDR3 is TGTGTCAGTAGTCCAAAACCGGGACAGGGGGCAGAGACCCAGTACTTC.

This clonotype was picked up many times. The chain employs TRBV7-4 and TRBJ1-4, with 8 bases matching TRBD1. Germline values: CDR1 SGHVT, CDR2 SQSDAQ. Trimming removed 5 bases from V and 7 bases from J; junction bases left unmatched: 9. This CDR3 is built from 15 residues. The CDR3 nucleotides are TGTGCCAGCAGCGCCAGACAGGGACAGGTTGAAAAACTGTTTTTT. This codes for CASSARQGQVEKLFF.

The chain employs TRBV14 and TRBJ1-1; D is ambiguous. V was trimmed by 2 bases and J by 3 bases, leaving 10 bases between them. Germline CDR1 SGHDN, CDR2 FVKESK. The CDR3 runs 14 residues. CDR3 region: CASSQSFEDTEAFF. The CDR3, as DNA: TGTGCCAGCAGCCAATCTTTCGAGGACACTGAAGCTTTCTTT.